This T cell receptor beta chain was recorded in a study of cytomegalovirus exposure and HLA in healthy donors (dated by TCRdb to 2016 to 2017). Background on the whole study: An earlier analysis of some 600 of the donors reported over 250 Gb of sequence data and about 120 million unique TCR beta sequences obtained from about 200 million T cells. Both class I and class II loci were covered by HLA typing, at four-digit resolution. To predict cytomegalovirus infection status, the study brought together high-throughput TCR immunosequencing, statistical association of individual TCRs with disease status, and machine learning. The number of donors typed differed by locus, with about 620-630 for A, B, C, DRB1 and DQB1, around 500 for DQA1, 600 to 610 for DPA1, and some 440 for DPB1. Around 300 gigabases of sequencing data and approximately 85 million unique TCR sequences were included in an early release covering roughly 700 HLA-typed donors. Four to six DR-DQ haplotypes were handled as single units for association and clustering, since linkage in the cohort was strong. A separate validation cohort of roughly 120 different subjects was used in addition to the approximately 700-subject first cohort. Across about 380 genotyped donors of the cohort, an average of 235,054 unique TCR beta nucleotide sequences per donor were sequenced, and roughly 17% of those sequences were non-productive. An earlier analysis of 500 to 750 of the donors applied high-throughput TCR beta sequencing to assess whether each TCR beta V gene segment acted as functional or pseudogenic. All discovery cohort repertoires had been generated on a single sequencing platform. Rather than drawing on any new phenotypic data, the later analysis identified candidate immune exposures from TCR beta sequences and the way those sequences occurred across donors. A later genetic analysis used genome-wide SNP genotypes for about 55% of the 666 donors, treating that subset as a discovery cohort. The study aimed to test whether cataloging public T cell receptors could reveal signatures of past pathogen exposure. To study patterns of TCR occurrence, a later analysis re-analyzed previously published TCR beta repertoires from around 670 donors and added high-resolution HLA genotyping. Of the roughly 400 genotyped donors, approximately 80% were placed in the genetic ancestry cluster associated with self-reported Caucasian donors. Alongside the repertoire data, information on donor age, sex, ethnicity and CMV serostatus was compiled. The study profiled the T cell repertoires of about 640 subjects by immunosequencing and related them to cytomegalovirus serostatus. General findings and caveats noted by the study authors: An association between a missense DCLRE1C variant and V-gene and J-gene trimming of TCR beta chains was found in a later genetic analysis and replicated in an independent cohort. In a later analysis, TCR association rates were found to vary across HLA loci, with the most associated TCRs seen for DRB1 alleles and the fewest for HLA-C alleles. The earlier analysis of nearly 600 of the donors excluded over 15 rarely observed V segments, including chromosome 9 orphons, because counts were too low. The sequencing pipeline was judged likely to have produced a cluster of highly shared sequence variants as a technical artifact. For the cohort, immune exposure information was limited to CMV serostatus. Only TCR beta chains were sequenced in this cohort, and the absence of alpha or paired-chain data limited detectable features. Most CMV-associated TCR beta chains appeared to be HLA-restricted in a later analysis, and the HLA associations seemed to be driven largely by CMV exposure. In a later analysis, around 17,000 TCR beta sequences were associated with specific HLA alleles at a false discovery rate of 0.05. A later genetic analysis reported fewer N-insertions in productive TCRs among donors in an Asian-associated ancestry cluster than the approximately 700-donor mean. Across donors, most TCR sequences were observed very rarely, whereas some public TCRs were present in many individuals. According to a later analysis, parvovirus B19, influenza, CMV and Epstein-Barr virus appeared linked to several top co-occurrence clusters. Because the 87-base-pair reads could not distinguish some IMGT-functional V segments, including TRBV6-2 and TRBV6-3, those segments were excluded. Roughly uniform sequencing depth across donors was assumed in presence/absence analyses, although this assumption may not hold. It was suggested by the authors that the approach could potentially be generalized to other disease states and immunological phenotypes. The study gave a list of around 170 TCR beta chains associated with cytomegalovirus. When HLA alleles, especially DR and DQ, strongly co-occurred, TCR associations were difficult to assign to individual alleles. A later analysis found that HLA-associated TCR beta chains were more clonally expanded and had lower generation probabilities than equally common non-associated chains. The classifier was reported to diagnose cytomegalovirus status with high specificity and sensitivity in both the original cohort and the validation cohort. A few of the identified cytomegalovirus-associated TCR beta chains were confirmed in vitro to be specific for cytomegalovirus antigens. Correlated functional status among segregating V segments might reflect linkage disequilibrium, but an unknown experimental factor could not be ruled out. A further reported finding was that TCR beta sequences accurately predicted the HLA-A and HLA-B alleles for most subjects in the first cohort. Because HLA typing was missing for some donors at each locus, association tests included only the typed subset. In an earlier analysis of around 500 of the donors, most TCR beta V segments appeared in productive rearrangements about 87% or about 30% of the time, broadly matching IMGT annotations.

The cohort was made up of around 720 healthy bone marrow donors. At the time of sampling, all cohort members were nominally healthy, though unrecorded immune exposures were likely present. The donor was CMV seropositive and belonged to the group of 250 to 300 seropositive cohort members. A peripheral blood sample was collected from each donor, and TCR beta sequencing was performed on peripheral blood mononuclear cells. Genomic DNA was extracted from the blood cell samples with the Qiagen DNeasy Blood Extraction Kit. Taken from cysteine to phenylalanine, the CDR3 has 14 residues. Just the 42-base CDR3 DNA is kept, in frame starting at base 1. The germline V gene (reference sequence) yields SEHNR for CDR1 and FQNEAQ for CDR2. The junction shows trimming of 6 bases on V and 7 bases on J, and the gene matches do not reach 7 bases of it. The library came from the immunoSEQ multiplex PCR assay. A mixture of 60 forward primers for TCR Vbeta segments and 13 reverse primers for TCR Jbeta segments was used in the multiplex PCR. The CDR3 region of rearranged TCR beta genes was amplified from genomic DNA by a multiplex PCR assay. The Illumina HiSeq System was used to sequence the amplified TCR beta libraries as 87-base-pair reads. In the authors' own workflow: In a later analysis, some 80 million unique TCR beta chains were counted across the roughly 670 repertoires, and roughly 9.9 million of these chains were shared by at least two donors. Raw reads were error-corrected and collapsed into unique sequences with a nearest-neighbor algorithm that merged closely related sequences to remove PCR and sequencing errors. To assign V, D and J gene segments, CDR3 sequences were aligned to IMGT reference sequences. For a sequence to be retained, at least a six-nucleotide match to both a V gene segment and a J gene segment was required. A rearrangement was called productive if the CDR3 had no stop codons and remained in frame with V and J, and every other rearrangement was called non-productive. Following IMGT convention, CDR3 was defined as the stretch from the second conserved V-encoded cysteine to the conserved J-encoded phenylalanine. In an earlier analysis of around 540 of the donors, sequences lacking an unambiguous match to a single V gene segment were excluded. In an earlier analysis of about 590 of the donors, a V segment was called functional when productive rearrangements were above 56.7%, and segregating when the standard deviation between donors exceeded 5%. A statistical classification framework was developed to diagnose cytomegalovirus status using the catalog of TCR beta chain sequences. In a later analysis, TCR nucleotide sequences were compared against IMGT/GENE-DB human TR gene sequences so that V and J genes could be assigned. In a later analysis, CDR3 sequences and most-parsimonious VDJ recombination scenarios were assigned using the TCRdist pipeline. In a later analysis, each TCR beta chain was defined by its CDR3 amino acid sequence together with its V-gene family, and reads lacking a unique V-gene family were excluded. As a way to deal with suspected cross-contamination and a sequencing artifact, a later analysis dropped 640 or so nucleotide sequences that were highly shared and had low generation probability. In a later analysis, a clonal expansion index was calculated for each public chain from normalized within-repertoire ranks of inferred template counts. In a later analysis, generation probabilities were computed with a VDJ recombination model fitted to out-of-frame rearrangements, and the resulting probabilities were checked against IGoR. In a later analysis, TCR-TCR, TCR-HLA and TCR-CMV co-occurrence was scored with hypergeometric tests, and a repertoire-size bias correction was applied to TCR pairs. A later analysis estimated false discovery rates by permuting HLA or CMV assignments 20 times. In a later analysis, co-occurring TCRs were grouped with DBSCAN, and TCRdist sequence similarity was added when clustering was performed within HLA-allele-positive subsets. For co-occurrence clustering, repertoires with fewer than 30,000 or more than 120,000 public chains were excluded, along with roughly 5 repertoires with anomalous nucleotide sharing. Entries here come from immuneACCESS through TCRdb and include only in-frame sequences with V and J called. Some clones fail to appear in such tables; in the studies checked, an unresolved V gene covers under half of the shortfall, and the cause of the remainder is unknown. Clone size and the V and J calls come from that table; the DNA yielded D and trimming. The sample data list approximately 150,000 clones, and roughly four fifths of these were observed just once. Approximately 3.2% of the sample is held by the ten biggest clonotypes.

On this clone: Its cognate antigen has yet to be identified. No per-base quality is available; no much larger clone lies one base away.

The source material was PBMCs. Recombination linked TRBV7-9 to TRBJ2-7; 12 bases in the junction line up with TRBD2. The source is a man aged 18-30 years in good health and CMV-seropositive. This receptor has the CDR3 CASRGTSGFGEQYF. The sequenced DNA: TGTGCCAGCAGAGGGACTAGCGGGTTCGGGGAGCAGTACTTC.